The 26 T cell receptor beta chains given below trace back to one sample, sequenced in a study of blood T cells in healthy people across ages. The second PCR ran about 6 to 11 cycles with a sample-barcoded 5' primer and J-beta primers. TCRdb re-derived calls from the 5' RACE reads in MiXCR, one entry per CDR3 protein. The data contain around 800,000 distinct CDR3 sequences, roughly 25% of them singletons. A further study also used this sample, focusing on T cells of mothers and their children.

Sequences were obtained from blood. These receptors all stem from a boy aged 5-17 years in good health.

This sequence joins TRBV18 and TRBJ2-5; D may be TRBD2 (6 bases). CDR1 is KGHSH and CDR2 is LQKENI in the germline V gene. The CDR3 has 18 residues. Trimming removed 2 bases from V and 0 bases from J, with 19 bases in between. CDR3 sequence: CASSPIMKKRADQETQYF. The CDR3 region has the DNA TGTGCCAGCTCACCAATAATGAAAAAGCGGGCTGACCAAGAGACCCAGTACTTC.

This sequence joins TRBV20-1 and TRBJ1-2; a weak D match, TRBD1 (5 bases). CDR3 length equals 13 residues. V was trimmed by 3 bases and J by 5 bases, leaving 13 bases between them. Germline V CDR1 and CDR2: DFQATT, SNEGSKA (reference sequence). The CDR3 region is CSASTQESYGYTF. Written as DNA, the CDR3 is TGCAGTGCTAGTACACAGGAGTCTTATGGCTACACCTTC.

This clonotype was seen a handful of times. In nucleotides, the CDR3 is TGTGCCACCATAGACTCAGGGGCTTCGGTGAATACGCAGTATTTT. The encoded protein is CATIDSGASVNTQYF. V gene TRBV24-1 combines with J gene TRBJ2-3, with D possibly matching TRBD1 (6 bases). Trimming cost V 8 bases and J 7 bases, with 21 bases left between them. From germline, CDR1 is KGHDR and CDR2 SFDVKD. The length of the CDR3 is 15 residues.

This clonotype was picked up a small number of times. The chain uses TRBV6-6 and TRBJ2-1, with TRBD1 matching over 8 bases. V dropped 2 bases and J dropped 5; count of bases not matched to a gene: 5. There are 15 residues in the CDR3. CDR1 and CDR2 (germline): MNHNY, SVGAGI (reference sequence). The CDR3 sequence is CASSYPPGQDNEQFF. The DNA of the CDR3 is TGTGCCAGCAGTTACCCTCCGGGACAGGACAATGAGCAGTTCTTC.

This clonotype has a handful of counts. V is TRBV19 and J is TRBJ2-5; a possible D gene is TRBD2 (6 bases). Matching the DNA end better, TRBJ2-1 makes the J call doubtful. The germline V gene encodes CDR1 LNHDA and CDR2 SQIVND (reference sequence). The CDR3 is 14 amino acids. For the CDR3, the DNA is TGTGCCAGTAATGCGGGGCCGTCCTACAATGAGCAGTTCTTC. Encoded protein: CASNAGPSYNEQFF.

This clonotype was counted between two and nine times. The chain links TRBV11-2 to TRBJ2-7, with 9 bases that match TRBD1. The CDR3 loop spans 14 amino acids. The V gene end was trimmed by 6 bases and the J gene end by 5 bases; junction bases not matched to a gene: 8. Germline CDR1 reads SGHAT; CDR2 reads FQNNGV. In DNA, the CDR3 is TGTGCCAGCAGACCAGGACAGGGGAGGAACGAGCAGTACTTC. Encoded protein: CASRPGQGRNEQYF.

The chain recombines TRBV7-3 with TRBJ2-5; 9 bases are a match to TRBD2. The J call may not be correct, given that the DNA end is closer to TRBJ2-1. Germline V gene lookup returns CDR1 SGHTA and CDR2 FQGTGA. The CDR3 runs to 16 residues. DNA of the CDR3: TGTGCCAGCAGCTCCCCTGGCGGGGGGGCCGGGCATGAGCAGTTCTTC. Amino acids: CASSSPGGGAGHEQFF.

This chain links TRBV29-1 with TRBJ2-7; 11 bases agree with TRBD2. Matching the DNA end better, TRBJ2-5 makes the J call doubtful. The CDR3 has 15 residues. Germline CDR1 is SQVTM and CDR2 is ANQGSEA. The CDR3 DNA is TGCAGCGTCGCAATTACTAGCGGGGGAGGAGAGACCCAGTACTTC. Translated, it gives CSVAITSGGGETQYF.

Details on this clonotype: Germline and junction disagree at one end, which may indicate a read error. The CDR3, as DNA: TGTGCCAGCGGCCAAGGGGTCCGCGGGGGTCCCGCAGATACGCAGTATTTT. Translating gives CASGQGVRGGPADTQYF. The chain is built from TRBV4-2 and TRBJ2-3; 7 nucleotides line up with TRBD2. Germline CDR1 is LGHNA and CDR2 is YNFKEQ. The length of the CDR3 is 17 residues.

J is TRBJ1-2 and V is TRBV30; the D is unclear. Trimming took 2 bases from V and 7 from J, leaving 11 bases between them. CDR1 and CDR2 (germline): GTSNPN, SVGIG (reference sequence). The CDR3 extends over 12 amino acids. The CDR3 protein is CAWSLGAGGYTF. Written as DNA, the CDR3 is TGTGCCTGGAGTCTTGGCGCCGGTGGCTACACCTTC.

The chain uses TRBV10-1 and TRBJ2-5; D uncertain. V lost 4 bases to trimming and J lost 9 bases, with 15 bases between them. Looked up from germline, CDR1 is WNHNN and CDR2 is SYGVQD (reference sequence). There are 13 residues in the CDR3. The CDR3: CASSVGIRSAQYF. Here the CDR3 DNA reads TGCGCCAGCAGTGTCGGAATCAGATCGGCCCAGTACTTC.

The chain recombines TRBV5-1 with TRBJ2-5, with D perhaps assigned TRBD1 or TRBD2 (7 bases each). The V gene lost 0 bases and the J gene lost 5 bases, with 14 bases spanning the gap. This CDR3 is 15 amino acids long. Germline CDR1 is SGHRS and CDR2 is YFSETQ. CDR3 DNA sequence: TGCGCCAGCAGCTTGGAGGCAGGGGGAGGGGAGACCCAGTACTTC. Its translation: CASSLEAGGGETQYF.

The rearrangement joins TRBV6-6 to TRBJ2-1; no definite D call. Trimming took 2 bases from V and 2 from J, leaving 10 bases between them. Germline loops: CDR1 MNHNY, CDR2 SVGAGI (reference sequence). The CDR3 loop spans 15 amino acids. CDR3 DNA: TGTGCCAGCAGTTACCCCCTACTTCCCTACAATGAGCAGTTCTTC. Translation gives CASSYPLLPYNEQFF.

The chain recombines TRBV20-1 with TRBJ2-5; 8 bases are a match to TRBD1. The last part of the DNA fits TRBJ2-7 better; the J call may be wrong. The CDR3 consists of 14 residues. Germline values: CDR1 DFQATT, CDR2 SNEGSKA (reference sequence). The CDR3, as DNA: TGCAGTGCTAGTGTCGGGACAGGATTCTACGAGCAGTACTTC. It codes for CSASVGTGFYEQYF.

This rearrangement joins TRBV5-1 to TRBJ1-6; 9 bases align to TRBD1. CDR1 is SGHRS, CDR2 YFSETQ, per germline. This CDR3 has 14 amino acids. After removal of 9 bases from V and 9 bases from J, the junction contained 10 bases not matched to a gene. CDR3 in amino acids: CATPLRTGVSPLHF. The CDR3 DNA reads TGCGCCACCCCACTTAGGACAGGGGTTTCACCCCTCCACTTT. The full variable domain, in which reference TRBV5-1 and TRBJ1-6 provide the parts outside the CDR3, is KAGVTQTPRYLIKTRGQQVTLSCSPISGHRSVSWYQQTPGQGLQFLFEYFSETQRNKGNFPGRFSGRQFSNSRSEMNVSTLELGDSALYLCATPLRTGVSPLHFGNGTRLTVT.

The rearrangement links TRBV10-3 to TRBJ1-1; no definite D call. The germline V and J ends were trimmed by 6 bases and 0 bases, with 14 bases remaining between them. This CDR3 has 15 amino acids. Germline values: CDR1 ENHRY, CDR2 SYGVKD. CDR3: CAIRRLREVNTEAFF. The CDR3 region has the DNA TGTGCCATCAGGAGACTAAGAGAGGTGAACACTGAAGCTTTCTTT.

The chain is built from TRBV2 and TRBJ2-3; 8 bases match TRBD2. Germline-derived CDR1 and CDR2 are SNHLY and FYNNEI. The CDR3 is made up of 16 amino acids. V gave up 3 bases and J gave up 1 base; unmatched junction bases: 6. The CDR3 coding sequence is TGTGCCAGCAGTGAGGGCCGCGGGGGGCGCACAGATACGCAGTATTTT. The encoded protein is CASSEGRGGRTDTQYF.

The chain uses TRBV20-1 and TRBJ2-7, with 9 bases that match TRBD2. The germline V gene encodes CDR1 DFQATT and CDR2 SNEGSKA (reference sequence). The J segment lost 4 bases and the V segment lost 1 base, leaving 8 bases of the junction unmatched. CDR3 length equals 15 residues. The CDR3, as DNA: TGCAGTGCTAGAGCGGGGGCGGGGGGGCGGTACGAGCAGTACTTC. Translated: CSARAGAGGRYEQYF.

The chain joins TRBV19 to TRBJ2-6; D call uncertain. The CDR3 contains 12 residues. Trimming took 6 bases from V and 11 from J, leaving 11 bases between them. Germline values: CDR1 LNHDA, CDR2 SQIVND (reference sequence). The CDR3 DNA reads as TGTGCCAGTAGGCGCTCGCGAGACGTCCTGACTTTC. Translation: CASRRSRDVLTF.

The CDR3 nucleotides are TGTGCCAGCAGCGTAGTGGGGGGCTTGGCCAAAAACATTCAGTACTTC. Residues: CASSVVGGLAKNIQYF. This chain connects TRBV7-9 to TRBJ2-4; tentatively, D is TRBD1 or TRBD2 (6 bases each). The CDR3 is made up of 16 amino acids. V lost 5 bases to trimming and J lost 1 base, with 15 bases between them. CDR1 and CDR2 from the germline V gene are SEHNR and FQNEAQ (reference sequence). Complete variable domain (other parts from reference TRBV7-9 and TRBJ2-4): DTGVSQNPRHKITKRGQNVTFRCDPISEHNRLYWYRQTLGQGPEFLTYFQNEAQLEKSRLLSDRFSAERPKGSFSTLEIQRTEQGDSAMYLCASSVVGGLAKNIQYFGAGTRLSVL.

The rearrangement uses TRBV12-3 or TRBV12-4 and TRBJ2-2; 8 nucleotides agree with TRBD1. V gave up 0 bases and J gave up 1 base; unmatched junction bases: 1. This CDR3 has 16 amino acids. This CDR3 reads CASSLATGGNTGELFF. CDR3 coding DNA: TGTGCCAGCAGTTTAGCCACAGGGGGGAACACCGGGGAGCTGTTTTTT.

A few counts support this clonotype. This chain joins TRBV2 and TRBJ2-5; 8 nucleotides agree with TRBD2. The DNA end is a closer match to TRBJ2-7, so the J assignment may be wrong. Germline CDR1 reads SNHLY; CDR2 reads FYNNEI. The CDR3 consists of 18 residues. The CDR3 DNA reads TGTGCCAGCAGGGGCACGAGGGTAGTAGCGGGGAACTCCTACGAGCAGTACTTC. This codes for CASRGTRVVAGNSYEQYF.

This clonotype was seen a few times. The CDR3 DNA reads as TGTGCCAGCAGCCCCTCAGGCCGGTGGACAGGTGGTGAAAAACTGTTTTTT. This sequence encodes CASSPSGRWTGGEKLFF. V and J are TRBV9 and TRBJ1-4; 7 nucleotides align to TRBD1. V lost 4 bases, J lost 7 bases, and 16 bases stayed unmatched. The CDR3 loop spans 17 amino acids. Germline V gene sequence: CDR1 SGDLS, CDR2 YYNGEE.

CDR3 in DNA: TGTGCCAGCAGTTTGCGGGCCCAGGGCTACGAGCAGTACTTC. Translated, it gives CASSLRAQGYEQYF. This chain links TRBV7-3 with TRBJ2-7; D may correspond to TRBD1 or TRBD2 (5 bases each). Germline V gene sequence: CDR1 SGHTA, CDR2 FQGTGA. Trimming removed 6 bases at V and 3 bases at J, with 15 bases between. The CDR3 totals 14 residues.

The gene calls are TRBV5-1 and TRBJ2-6; D not certain. Per the germline V gene, CDR1 is SGHRS and CDR2 is YFSETQ. The ends were cut back, 0 bases at V and 2 bases at J, with 6 bases in the middle. This CDR3 contains 15 residues. The CDR3 nucleotides are TGCGCCAGCAGCTTGGCGGCGGCTGGGGCCAACGTCCTGACTTTC. Translating it yields CASSLAAAGANVLTF.

The chain carries TRBV2 and TRBJ2-4; D is unresolved. Germline-derived CDR1 and CDR2 are SNHLY and FYNNEI. The CDR3 sequence is 15 residues long. The V and J ends lost 5 bases and 0 bases respectively, with 11 bases between them. This chain's CDR3 is CASSLRNLAKNIQYF. The CDR3 DNA reads as TGTGCCAGCAGTTTACGAAACCTAGCCAAAAACATTCAGTACTTC.